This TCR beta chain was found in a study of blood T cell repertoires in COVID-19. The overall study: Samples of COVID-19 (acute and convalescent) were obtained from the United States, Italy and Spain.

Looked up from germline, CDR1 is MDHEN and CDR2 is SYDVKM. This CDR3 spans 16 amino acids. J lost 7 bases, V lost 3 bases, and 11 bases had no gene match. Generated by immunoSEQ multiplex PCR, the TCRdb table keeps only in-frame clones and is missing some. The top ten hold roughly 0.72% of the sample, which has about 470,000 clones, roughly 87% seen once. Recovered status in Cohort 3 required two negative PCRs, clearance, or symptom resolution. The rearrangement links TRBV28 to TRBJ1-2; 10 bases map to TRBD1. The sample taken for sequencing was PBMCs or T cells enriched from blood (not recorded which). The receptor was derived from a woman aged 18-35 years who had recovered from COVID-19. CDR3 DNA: TGTGCCAGCAGTTTCAGCAGGGACAGGGGAATCTGTGGCTACACCTTC. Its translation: CASSFSRDRGICGYTF.